This TCR beta chain was sequenced in a study of neurological immune-mediated disorders. This clonotype was seen at least ten times. V lost 2 bases to trimming and J lost 9 bases; unmatched junction nucleotides: 8. Per germline, CDR1 SGHTA and CDR2 FQGNSA. The CDR3 covers 15 residues. The cDNA came from 5'RACE with 10-nucleotide random UMIs. TCRdb fed the 5' RACE reads into MiXCR, producing one record per CDR3 protein. The table lists about 60,000 distinct CDR3 sequences, 3.5% to 4.5% of them singletons. Input material: PBMCs. This chain uses TRBV7-2 with TRBJ2-1; 9 bases line up with TRBD2. The origin of this receptor is a woman in her 50s with multiple sclerosis. CDR3 nucleotide sequence: TGTGCCAGCAGCTTAAGTCTAGCGGGAACTGTTGAGCAGTTCTTC. It yields the protein CASSLSLAGTVEQFF.